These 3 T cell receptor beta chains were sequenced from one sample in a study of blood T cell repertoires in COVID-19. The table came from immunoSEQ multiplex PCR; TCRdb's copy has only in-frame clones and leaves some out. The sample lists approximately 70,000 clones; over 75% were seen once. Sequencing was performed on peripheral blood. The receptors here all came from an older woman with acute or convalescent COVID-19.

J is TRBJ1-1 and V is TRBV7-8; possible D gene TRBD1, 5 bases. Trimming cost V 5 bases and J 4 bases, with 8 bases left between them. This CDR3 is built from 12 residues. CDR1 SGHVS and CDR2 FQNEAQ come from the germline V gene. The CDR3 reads CASSMGGTEAFF. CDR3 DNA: TGTGCCAGCAGCATGGGGGGCACTGAAGCTTTCTTT.

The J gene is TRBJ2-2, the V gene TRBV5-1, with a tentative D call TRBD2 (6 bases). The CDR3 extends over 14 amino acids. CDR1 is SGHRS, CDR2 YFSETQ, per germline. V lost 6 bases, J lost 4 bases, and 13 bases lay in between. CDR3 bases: TGCGCCAGCATCTCGGAGGGAATCACCGGGGAGCTGTTTTTT. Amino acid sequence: CASISEGITGELFF.

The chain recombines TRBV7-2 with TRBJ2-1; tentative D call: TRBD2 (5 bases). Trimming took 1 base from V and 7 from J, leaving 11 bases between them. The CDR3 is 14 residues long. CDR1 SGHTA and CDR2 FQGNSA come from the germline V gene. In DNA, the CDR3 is TGTGCCAGCAGCTTAGACCCTAGCTGGAATGAGCAGTTCTTC. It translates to CASSLDPSWNEQFF.